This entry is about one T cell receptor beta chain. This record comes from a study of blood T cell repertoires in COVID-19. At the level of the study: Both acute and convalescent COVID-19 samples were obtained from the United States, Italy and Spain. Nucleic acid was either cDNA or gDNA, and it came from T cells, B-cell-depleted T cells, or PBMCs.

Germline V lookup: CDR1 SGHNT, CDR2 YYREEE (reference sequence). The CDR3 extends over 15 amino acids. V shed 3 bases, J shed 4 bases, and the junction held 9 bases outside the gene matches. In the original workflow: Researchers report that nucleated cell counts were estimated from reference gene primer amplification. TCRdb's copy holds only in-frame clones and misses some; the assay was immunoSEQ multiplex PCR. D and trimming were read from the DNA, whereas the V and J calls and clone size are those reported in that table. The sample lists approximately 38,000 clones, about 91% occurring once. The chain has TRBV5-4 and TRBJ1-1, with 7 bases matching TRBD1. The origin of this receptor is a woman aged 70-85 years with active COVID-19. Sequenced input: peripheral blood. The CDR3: CASSSQDRAATEAFF. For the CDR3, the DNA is TGTGCCAGCAGCTCGCAAGACAGGGCGGCCACTGAAGCTTTCTTT.